The 6 T cell receptor beta chains below come from one sample, sequenced in a study of T cells in Graves' hyperthyroidism and ophthalmopathy (dated by TCRdb to between 2019 and 2020). Receptor libraries were prepared by multiplex PCR. Sequencing relied on an Illumina HiSeq 2000. Amplification of TCR beta CDR3 regions was carried out from RNA transcripts. A first-round RT-PCR of the TCR CDR3 used the HTBI primer set with the Qiagen OneStep RT-PCR kit. The public reads were run again by TCRdb, first through fastp at Q25 and then through MiXCR, and only productive beta chains were kept. Every entry covers one CDR3 protein and lists the most common genes and DNA from its rows. Within this sample are 300,000 to 400,000 distinct CDR3 sequences, with about 15% of them counted one time only. About 22% of the sample comes from the top ten. The sequenced sample was blood. The receptors shown here come from a woman between 25 and 40 years old with Graves' hyperthyroidism.

This clonotype was seen ten or more times. The chain employs TRBV6-1 and TRBJ1-3; the D gene is possibly TRBD1 (6 bases). Germline V gene sequence: CDR1 MNHNS, CDR2 SASEGT. The CDR3 covers 15 residues. Trimming left V 7 bases short and J 4 bases short, with 17 bases between. CDR3 region: CASTARTESGNTIYF. CDR3 coding DNA: TGTGCCAGCACCGCCCGGACAGAGAGCGGAAACACCATATATTTT.

The chain is built from TRBV14 and TRBJ2-5, with 9 positions matching TRBD2. V dropped 3 bases and J dropped 6; count of bases not matched to a gene: 8. Germline-derived CDR1 and CDR2 are SGHDN and FVKESK. CDR3 length: 15 amino acids. CDR3 loop: CASSHPSGVEKTQYF. For the CDR3, the DNA is TGTGCCAGCAGCCATCCTAGCGGGGTGGAAAAGACCCAGTACTTC.

This rearrangement joins TRBV4-1 to TRBJ1-1, with D possibly being TRBD1 (6 bases). With 1 base removed from V and 8 bases from J, the gap between germline ends came to 11 bases. From germline, CDR1 is MGHRA and CDR2 YSYEKL. The CDR3 is 13 amino acids. The CDR3 spells CASSQGQGKEAFF. The CDR3 DNA sequence: TGCGCCAGCAGCCAAGGTCAGGGGAAAGAAGCTTTCTTT.

This clonotype was seen ten or more times. CDR3 sequence: CATQRLAGTHEQFF. As DNA, the CDR3 is TGTGCCACCCAAAGACTAGCGGGTACCCATGAGCAGTTCTTC. The chain recombines TRBV28 with TRBJ2-1, with 10 bases lining up with TRBD2. The ends lost 10 bases at V and 8 bases at J; junction bases unmatched: 11. The germline V gene encodes CDR1 MDHEN and CDR2 SYDVKM. The CDR3 is 14 amino acids.

This clonotype was counted once. The V and J genes are TRBV9 and TRBJ2-1; D is unresolved. This CDR3 comprises 14 residues. In germline, CDR1 is SGDLS, CDR2 YYNGEE. Trimming stripped 4 bases from V and 6 bases from J, with 14 bases between. The CDR3 region is CASSILFSGNEQFF. CDR3 in DNA: TGTGCCAGCAGCATTCTTTTTTCCGGCAATGAGCAGTTCTTC.

This clonotype was counted at least ten times. The chain employs TRBV20-1 and TRBJ1-1, with TRBD1 matching over 8 bases. The germline V gene encodes CDR1 DFQATT and CDR2 SNEGSKA (reference sequence). This CDR3 is built from 14 residues. Unmatched junction bases numbered 6, after V lost 4 bases and J lost 2 bases. For the CDR3, the DNA is TGCAGTGCTACCACAGGGGGAGGAAACACTGAAGCTTTCTTT. It encodes CSATTGGGNTEAFF.